The 32 T cell receptor beta chains given below trace back to one sample, sequenced in a study of shared clonotypes between healthy human individuals. Data came from immunoSEQ multiplex PCR; TCRdb stores just in-frame clones and leaves some out. The table includes 2.3 million or so clones, 85% to 95% detected once. The sample was naive CD4+ T cells from PBMCs. As to subset: CD45RA+ positively selected. Every receptor here comes from a man between 18 and 35 years old in good health. Some clones in this sample may be carry-over from other donors' samples.

The genes are TRBV2 and TRBJ1-2; no definite D call. CDR1 and CDR2 from the germline V gene are SNHLY and FYNNEI. This CDR3 has 14 residues. Trimming stripped 4 bases from V and 4 bases from J, with 13 bases between. The CDR3 is CASSVDPRSYGYTF. CDR3 DNA sequence: TGTGCCAGCAGTGTGGACCCTCGTTCCTATGGCTACACCTTC. Full variable domain (outside the CDR3, taken from reference TRBV2 and TRBJ1-2): EPEVTQTPSHQVTQMGQEVILRCVPISNHLYFYWYRQILGQKVEFLVSFYNNEISEKSEIFDDQFSVERPDGSNFTLKIRSTKLEDSAMYFCASSVDPRSYGYTFGSGTRLTVV.

The J gene is TRBJ2-3, the V gene TRBV18; D ambiguous. V was pared by 5 bases and J by 1 base, with 13 bases between. Germline assignment: CDR1 KGHSH and CDR2 LQKENI. The CDR3 loop spans 15 amino acids. CDR3 DNA: TGTGCCAGCTCAGGGTTGGCTATAGGCACAGATACGCAGTATTTT. Its translation is CASSGLAIGTDTQYF.

The rearrangement joins TRBV9 to TRBJ2-2, with D perhaps matching TRBD1 or TRBD2 (5 bases each). This CDR3 is 17 amino acids long. V shed 2 bases and J shed 1 base, with 15 bases lying between them. The V gene's germline CDR1 is SGDLS and CDR2 YYNGEE. The CDR3 bases are TGTGCCAGCAGCGTGATGGGGGTAGGAGGGAACACCGGGGAGCTGTTTTTT. Residues: CASSVMGVGGNTGELFF.

In the case of this clone: In the same sample, other DNA sequences code for this CDR3. The chain joins TRBV6-5 to TRBJ2-2, with D uncertain. The CDR3 spans 14 residues. Germline V gene data show CDR1 as MNHEY and CDR2 as SVGAGI. With 5 bases removed from V and 0 bases from J, the gap between germline ends came to 7 bases. The CDR3 bases are TGTGCCAGCAGTAGCAGCGCGAACACCGGGGAGCTGTTTTTT. This sequence encodes CASSSSANTGELFF.

The rearrangement joins TRBV20-1 to TRBJ2-7, with 8 bases lining up with TRBD1. The CDR3 length is 11 residues. Germline loops: CDR1 DFQATT, CDR2 SNEGSKA (reference sequence). After removal of 6 bases from V and 6 bases from J, the junction contained 4 bases not matched to a gene. The CDR3 here is CSARTGLEQYF. CDR3 DNA sequence: TGCAGTGCCAGGACAGGGCTCGAGCAGTACTTC.

About this clone: Other DNA sequences of this sample code for an identical CDR3. The CDR3 DNA reads as TGTGCCTGGAGTGGATCTTCGAATCAGCCCCAGCATTTT. Translating it yields CAWSGSSNQPQHF. J is TRBJ1-5 and V is TRBV30; no clear D. The CDR3 sequence is 13 residues long. The V gene lost 1 base and the J gene lost 4 bases, with 8 bases spanning the gap. Germline V lookup: CDR1 GTSNPN, CDR2 SVGIG (reference sequence).

This CDR3 reads CASSLPGLREQYF. CDR3 DNA sequence: TGCGCCAGCAGCTTACCGGGACTGAGGGAGCAGTACTTC. This chain uses TRBV5-1 with TRBJ2-7, with D maybe TRBD2 (6 bases). The germline V gene has CDR1 SGHRS and CDR2 YFSETQ. V was cut by 2 bases and J by 7 bases, with 13 bases left in between. This CDR3 spans 13 amino acids.

The chain uses TRBV11-3 and TRBJ1-1; 9 bases line up with TRBD1. Unmatched junction bases numbered 10, after V lost 0 bases and J lost 5 bases. From germline, CDR1 is SGHNT and CDR2 YENEEA. The CDR3 covers 17 residues. For the CDR3, the DNA is TGTGCCAGCAGCTTAGACACACCCGACAGGGGGGGGACTGAAGCTTTCTTT. Its translation: CASSLDTPDRGGTEAFF.

The genes are TRBV4-3 and TRBJ2-4; 11 bases map to TRBD1. The CDR3 totals 15 residues. The trim removed 0 bases at V and 6 bases at J, leaving 1 base unmatched. Germline V gives CDR1 LGHNA, CDR2 YSLEER. The CDR3 DNA reads TGCGCCAGCAGCCAAGAGGACAGGGGGCCAAACATTCAGTACTTC. It translates to CASSQEDRGPNIQYF.

This chain connects TRBV6-6 to TRBJ1-2; the match to TRBD1 covers 9 bases. V was clipped by 6 bases and J by 7 bases; unmatched bases: 6. Germline V gene data show CDR1 as MNHNY and CDR2 as SVGAGI (reference sequence). The CDR3 has 13 residues. In DNA form, the CDR3 reads TGTGCCAGCAGCGGCGGACAGGGGCCTGGCTACACCTTC. This codes for CASSGGQGPGYTF.

The rearrangement uses TRBV5-1 and TRBJ2-6, with 9 bases identical to TRBD1. The V segment lost 0 bases and the J segment 0 bases; nucleotides outside the gene matches: 10. Germline assignment: CDR1 SGHRS and CDR2 YFSETQ. This CDR3 has 20 amino acids. The CDR3 coding sequence is TGCGCCAGCAGCTTGGCGGCGGCTGGGACAGGGAGCTCTGGGGCCAACGTCCTGACTTTC. Amino acid sequence: CASSLAAAGTGSSGANVLTF.

The chain joins TRBV5-1 to TRBJ1-4, with 10 bases lining up with TRBD1. The germline V gene encodes CDR1 SGHRS and CDR2 YFSETQ. The CDR3 sequence is 15 residues long. The J segment lost 6 bases and the V segment lost 1 base, leaving 3 bases of the junction unmatched. CDR3 in amino acids: CASSLLGTGDEKLFF. In DNA, the CDR3 is TGCGCCAGCAGCTTGTTGGGGACAGGGGATGAAAAACTGTTTTTT.

This clone was observed a handful of times. The gene calls are TRBV28 and TRBJ1-1; D is unclear. Trimming shortened V by 4 bases and J by 8 bases, and 8 bases separated the two germline ends. The CDR3 has 11 amino acids. The germline CDR1 and CDR2 sequences are MDHEN and SYDVKM. CDR3 region: CASSSPREAFF. CDR3 nucleotides: TGTGCCAGCAGTTCCCCCCGGGAAGCTTTCTTT.

V is TRBV4-1 and J is TRBJ2-3, with D possibly being TRBD2 (6 bases). Germline V lookup: CDR1 MGHRA, CDR2 YSYEKL. Between the trimmed V and J ends, which lost 1 base and 4 bases, there was a span of 15 bases. CDR3 length: 16 residues. DNA of the CDR3: TGCGCCAGCAGCCAAGCCGGGCGGGGTGGGGCAGATACGCAGTATTTT. It specifies CASSQAGRGGADTQYF.

This chain uses TRBV29-1 with TRBJ2-4, with a weak D call TRBD2 (7 bases). V gave up 3 bases and J gave up 8 bases, with 20 bases separating them. CDR1 and CDR2 from the germline V gene are SQVTM and ANQGSEA. The CDR3 has 15 residues. CDR3 residues: CSVEGPGGRPDIQYF. The CDR3 DNA reads TGCAGCGTTGAGGGGCCCGGGGGGCGCCCGGACATTCAGTACTTC.

This clone was counted a single time. The chain joins TRBV28 to TRBJ2-7; D is perhaps TRBD2 (5 bases). The germline V gene has CDR1 MDHEN and CDR2 SYDVKM. Between the trimmed V and J ends, which lost 1 base and 5 bases, there was a span of 15 bases. This CDR3 contains 15 residues. CDR3 in amino acids: CASSLFAGFGNEQYF. The CDR3 DNA reads as TGTGCCAGCAGTTTATTCGCCGGGTTCGGGAACGAGCAGTACTTC.

Remarks on this clone: The same CDR3 can be traced to other DNA sequences in this sample. The DNA of the CDR3 is TGTGCCAGCAGCTTAGGGCTGGGAGAGACCCAGTACTTC. It translates to CASSLGLGETQYF. This chain connects TRBV7-2 to TRBJ2-5; D ambiguous. Trimming removed 1 base at V and 4 bases at J, with 7 bases between. In germline, CDR1 is SGHTA, CDR2 FQGNSA. This CDR3 region has 13 residues.

This chain joins TRBV6-5 and TRBJ2-2; D not certain. The germline gives CDR1 MNHEY, CDR2 SVGAGI. This CDR3 region has 13 residues. The germline V and J ends were trimmed by 6 bases and 6 bases, with 11 bases remaining between them. The CDR3 coding sequence is TGTGCCAGCAGCGAGAGGAGCCCCGGGGAGCTGTTTTTT. It yields the protein CASSERSPGELFF.

This clone was observed a handful of times. Other DNA variants within this sample encode the same CDR3. The rearrangement joins TRBV7-3 to TRBJ1-1; no reliable D call. There are 13 residues in the CDR3. The V gene lost 1 base and the J gene lost 3 bases, with 6 bases spanning the gap. Germline V gene data show CDR1 as SGHTA and CDR2 as FQGTGA. The CDR3 protein is CASSLRRDTEAFF. The CDR3 bases are TGTGCCAGCAGCTTAAGGAGGGACACTGAAGCTTTCTTT.

The chain is built from TRBV27 and TRBJ2-1; 9 bases fit TRBD1. The germline CDR1 and CDR2 sequences are MNHEY and SMNVEV (reference sequence). The CDR3 loop spans 15 amino acids. V lost 3 bases, J lost 9 bases, and 9 bases stayed unmatched. The CDR3 sequence is CASSLDWTGASEQFF. CDR3 sequence (DNA): TGTGCCAGCAGTTTGGATTGGACAGGGGCCAGTGAGCAGTTCTTC.

In this sample, this clone turned up once. The rearrangement links TRBV2 to TRBJ1-4, with no clear D. The CDR3 consists of 14 residues. Germline V lookup: CDR1 SNHLY, CDR2 FYNNEI. Deletions cut 6 bases from V and 0 bases from J, with 8 bases between. The CDR3 sequence: CASRTRTTNEKLFF. CDR3 sequence (DNA): TGTGCCAGCAGGACGCGGACAACTAATGAAAAACTGTTTTTT.

The genes are TRBV28 and TRBJ1-2; TRBD1 aligns across 7 bases. In germline, CDR1 is MDHEN, CDR2 SYDVKM. The CDR3 runs 14 residues. The V gene end was trimmed by 8 bases and the J gene end by 2 bases; junction bases not matched to a gene: 8. The CDR3 loop is CASVTGTVNYGYTF. The CDR3 DNA sequence: TGTGCCAGCGTTACGGGGACAGTAAACTATGGCTACACCTTC.

The chain uses TRBV6-5 and TRBJ2-4; D remains unclear. Per the germline V gene, CDR1 is MNHEY and CDR2 is SVGAGI. Trimming pared 5 bases from V and 1 base from J, leaving 6 bases between. This CDR3 comprises 13 residues. The CDR3 reads CASSIDAKNIQYF. Written as DNA, the CDR3 is TGTGCCAGCAGTATTGATGCCAAAAACATTCAGTACTTC.

Points on this clone: The sample holds other DNA sequences that translate to the same CDR3. CDR3 sequence: CASSSGTENEKLFF. The DNA for the CDR3 is TGCGCCAGCAGCTCCGGGACAGAGAATGAAAAACTGTTTTTT. This sequence joins TRBV5-1 and TRBJ1-4; 7 nucleotides agree with TRBD1. Germline V gene lookup returns CDR1 SGHRS and CDR2 YFSETQ. The ends lost 3 bases at V and 5 bases at J; junction bases unmatched: 4. The length of the CDR3 is 14 residues.

The chain couples TRBV18 to TRBJ2-7, with 7 bases identical to TRBD2. The CDR3 runs to 16 residues. V was pared by 4 bases and J by 0 bases, with 9 bases of the junction left unmatched. Germline V gene data show CDR1 as KGHSH and CDR2 as LQKENI. The DNA for the CDR3 is TGTGCCAGCTCACTCGAGGGCGGGAGCGTCTCCTACGAGCAGTACTTC. Translating it yields CASSLEGGSVSYEQYF.

This chain links TRBV5-1 with TRBJ2-3, with D possibly called TRBD1 or TRBD2 (5 bases each). V lost 4 bases to trimming and J lost 0 bases, with 15 bases between them. Per the germline V gene, CDR1 is SGHRS and CDR2 is YFSETQ. The CDR3 runs to 16 residues. DNA for the CDR3: TGCGCCAGCAGCGGATCGGGGCGGTGGAGCACAGATACGCAGTATTTT. Its protein product is CASSGSGRWSTDTQYF.

This rearrangement joins TRBV29-1 to TRBJ2-5; TRBD1 agrees at 12 bases. V lost 7 bases to trimming and J lost 1 base; unmatched junction nucleotides: 4. CDR1 and CDR2 from the germline V gene are SQVTM and ANQGSEA. This CDR3 contains 14 residues. The CDR3 DNA is TGCAGCGGGAGGGACAGGGGGCGCCAAGAGACCCAGTACTTC. It is translated as CSGRDRGRQETQYF.

The V and J genes are TRBV4-3 and TRBJ2-3; unclear D gene. The length of the CDR3 is 13 residues. Between the trimmed V and J ends, which lost 2 bases and 2 bases, there was a span of 5 bases. Germline CDR1 LGHNA, CDR2 YSLEER. The CDR3 sequence is CASSQQHTDTQYF. The CDR3 bases are TGCGCCAGCAGCCAACAGCACACAGATACGCAGTATTTT.

The V and J genes are TRBV19 and TRBJ2-3; 7 positions match TRBD1. This CDR3 spans 14 amino acids. The J segment lost 1 base and the V segment lost 7 bases, leaving 5 bases of the junction unmatched. Germline CDR1 reads LNHDA; CDR2 reads SQIVND (reference sequence). The CDR3 region is CASTPGGGTDTQYF. CDR3 sequence (DNA): TGTGCCAGTACCCCAGGGGGAGGCACAGATACGCAGTATTTT.

The chain combines TRBV5-3 with TRBJ1-3; the match to TRBD1 covers 8 bases. TRBV5-3 is identified as an open reading frame with a role that is uncertain. This CDR3 has 14 amino acids. Trimming at V came to 3 bases and at J to 5 bases, leaving 4 bases not matched to a gene. CDR3 coding DNA: TGTGCCAGAAGCTACAGGGGGTCCCGAAACACCATATATTTT. Protein: CARSYRGSRNTIYF.

This clone was seen once. V usage is TRBV7-9 and J usage is TRBJ2-1; D remains unclear. V lost 1 base, J lost 7 bases, and 14 bases lay in between. The length of the CDR3 is 15 residues. Germline lookup yields CDR1 SEHNR and CDR2 FQNEAQ (reference sequence). The CDR3 reads CASSLEHWAANEQFF. The CDR3, as DNA: TGTGCCAGCAGCTTAGAGCACTGGGCCGCGAATGAGCAGTTCTTC.

The chain couples TRBV19 to TRBJ2-2, with D possibly matching TRBD1 (6 bases). The CDR3 consists of 14 residues. CDR1 is LNHDA, CDR2 SQIVND, per germline (reference sequence). The V end lost 6 bases, the J end lost 2 bases, and 10 bases lay between the germline ends. Here the CDR3 reads CASRGTSNTGELFF. As DNA, the CDR3 is TGTGCCAGTAGGGGGACATCAAACACCGGGGAGCTGTTTTTT.